Listed below are T cell receptor beta chains from one sample, sequenced in a study of cytomegalovirus exposure and HLA in healthy donors. Libraries were prepared by immunoSEQ multiplex PCR; TCRdb keeps only in-frame clonotypes and omits some of them. The sample holds roughly 150,000 clones, around 90% seen once. Sequenced input: PBMCs. The receptor source for this set is a man in his late teens or twenties in good health and CMV-seronegative. CDR3s include the opening cysteine and the closing phenylalanine or tryptophan. D genes are given only for firm matches. Part of the rows lack a size; the others show once, few, many or a class for expanded clones.

v_call	d_call	j_call	clone_size	cdr3_length	cdr3_nt	cdr3_aa
TRBV4-2	TRBD2	TRBJ2-2	few	18	TGTGCCAGCAGCCAAGATCCTAGCGGGAGTGGTCGCACCGGGGAGCTGTTTTTT	CASSQDPSGSGRTGELFF
TRBV7-9	TRBD1	TRBJ1-1	-	13	TGTGCCAGCAGCGTGGACAGGGGAAATGAAGCTTTCTTT	CASSVDRGNEAFF
TRBV27	TRBD1	TRBJ1-5	-	15	TGTGCCAGCAAAAACTCAGGGGGCGGAAATCAGCCCCAGCATTTT	CASKNSGGGNQPQHF
TRBV27	-	TRBJ1-2	-	15	TGTGCCAGCAGTGTATCCATGACAGCTAACTATGGCTACACCTTC	CASSVSMTANYGYTF
TRBV6-5	TRBD2	TRBJ2-5	-	14	TGTGCCAGCAGAATTTGGGGGGGGTCGGAGACCCAGTACTTC	CASRIWGGSETQYF
TRBV11-2	-	TRBJ2-1	-	16	TGTGCCAGCAGCTTGGGCGGGACCCACTCCTACAATGAGCAGTTCTTC	CASSLGGTHSYNEQFF
TRBV6-5	-	TRBJ1-6	-	15	TGTGCCAGCAGTTCGGTCCAGGCGGGGAATTCACCCCTCCACTTT	CASSSVQAGNSPLHF
TRBV27	TRBD1	TRBJ1-6	-	14	TGTGCCAGCAGTCCCCGGGACAGTAATTCACCCCTCCACTTT	CASSPRDSNSPLHF
TRBV9	TRBD1	TRBJ1-1	-	15	TGTGCCAGCAGCGTATCAGGGACAGGGGGCACTGAAGCTTTCTTT	CASSVSGTGGTEAFF
TRBV6-5	-	TRBJ2-2	few	13	TGTGCCAGCAGTTCAGGGTTAACCGGGGAGCTGTTTTTT	CASSSGLTGELFF
TRBV19	-	TRBJ1-5	-	15	TGTGCCAGTAGTATAGGGGGCAGGAGCAATCAGCCCCAGCATTTT	CASSIGGRSNQPQHF
TRBV7-2	-	TRBJ2-1	-	14	TGTGCCAGCAGGGATTGGGCACAGGGCAATGAGCAGTTCTTC	CASRDWAQGNEQFF
TRBV5-1	TRBD1	TRBJ1-1	-	16	TGCGCCAGCAAGGGGACAGGGGGCGCCCTGAACACTGAAGCTTTCTTT	CASKGTGGALNTEAFF